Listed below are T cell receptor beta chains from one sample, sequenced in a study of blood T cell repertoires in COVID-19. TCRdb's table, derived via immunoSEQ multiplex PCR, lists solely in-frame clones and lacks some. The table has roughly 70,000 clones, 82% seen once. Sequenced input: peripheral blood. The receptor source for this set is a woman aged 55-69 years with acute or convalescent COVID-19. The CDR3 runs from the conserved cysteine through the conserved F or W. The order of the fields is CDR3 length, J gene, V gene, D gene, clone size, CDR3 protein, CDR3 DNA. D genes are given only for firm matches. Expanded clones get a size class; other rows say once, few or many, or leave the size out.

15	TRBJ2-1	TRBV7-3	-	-	CASSLGGKRDNEQFF	TGTGCCAGCAGCTTAGGGGGGAAGAGGGACAATGAGCAGTTCTTC
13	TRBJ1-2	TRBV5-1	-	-	CASSLVPGSGYTF	TGCGCCAGCAGCTTGGTCCCCGGGAGTGGCTACACCTTC
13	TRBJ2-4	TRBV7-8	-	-	CASSLSQGNIQYF	TGTGCCAGCAGCTTGAGTCAGGGAAACATTCAGTACTTC
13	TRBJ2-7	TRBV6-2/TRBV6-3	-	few	CASSSQGFGEQYF	TGTGCCAGCAGTTCGCAGGGGTTTGGGGAGCAGTACTTC
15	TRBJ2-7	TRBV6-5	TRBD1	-	CASSWTGKALREQYF	TGTGCCAGCAGTTGGACAGGGAAGGCCCTACGCGAGCAGTACTTC
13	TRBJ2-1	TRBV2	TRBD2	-	CASRELAGGEQFF	TGTGCCAGCAGGGAACTAGCGGGAGGTGAGCAGTTCTTC
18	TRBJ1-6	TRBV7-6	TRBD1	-	CASSLGGGTGVMFSPLHF	TGTGCCAGCAGCTTAGGCGGCGGGACAGGGGTAATGTTTTCACCCCTCCACTTT
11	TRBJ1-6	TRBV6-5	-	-	CASGTNSPLHF	TGTGCCAGCGGCACAAATTCACCCCTCCACTTT
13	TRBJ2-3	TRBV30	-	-	CAWNRGPTDTQYF	TGTGCCTGGAATAGGGGCCCCACAGATACGCAGTATTTT
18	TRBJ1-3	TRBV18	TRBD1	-	CASSPTFGTELSGNTIYF	TGTGCCAGCTCACCCACATTCGGGACAGAGCTCTCTGGAAACACCATATATTTT
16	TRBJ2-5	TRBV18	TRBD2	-	CASSPPGSGGQETQYF	TGTGCCAGCTCACCACCGGGTAGCGGGGGCCAAGAGACCCAGTACTTC
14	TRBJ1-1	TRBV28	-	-	CASSLVQGSTEAFF	TGTGCCAGCAGTTTAGTACAGGGTAGCACTGAAGCTTTCTTT
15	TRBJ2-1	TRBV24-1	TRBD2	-	CATSDQIAGGNEQFF	TGTGCCACCAGTGATCAAATAGCGGGAGGCAATGAGCAGTTCTTC
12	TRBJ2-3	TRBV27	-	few	CASSYYTDTQYF	TGTGCCAGCAGTTATTACACAGATACGCAGTATTTT
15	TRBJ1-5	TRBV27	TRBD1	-	CASSPPGQGDQPQHF	TGTGCCAGCAGTCCGCCGGGACAGGGGGATCAGCCCCAGCATTTT
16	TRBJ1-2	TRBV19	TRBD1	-	CASSSAGQAANYGYTF	TGTGCCAGTAGTAGCGCGGGACAGGCGGCTAACTATGGCTACACCTTC
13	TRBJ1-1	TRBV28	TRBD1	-	CASSTNLDREAFF	TGTGCCAGCAGCACGAACCTCGACAGGGAGGCTTTCTTT
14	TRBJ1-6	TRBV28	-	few	CASSLQLSSSPLHF	TGTGCCAGCAGTTTACAACTCTCTAGTTCACCCCTCCACTTT
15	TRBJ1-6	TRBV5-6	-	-	CASSWRTAYNSPLHF	TGTGCCAGCAGCTGGAGGACAGCATATAATTCACCCCTCCACTTT
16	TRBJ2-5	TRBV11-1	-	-	CASSPFGGQSQETQYF	TGTGCCAGCAGCCCCTTCGGAGGACAGTCCCAAGAGACCCAGTACTTC
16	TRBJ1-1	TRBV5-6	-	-	CASSLGHKERGTEAFF	TGTGCCAGCAGCTTGGGTCATAAGGAGCGGGGTACTGAAGCTTTCTTT
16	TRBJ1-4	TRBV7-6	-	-	CASSSQGGRPNEKLFF	TGTGCCAGCAGCTCCCAAGGAGGCCGCCCTAATGAAAAACTGTTTTTT
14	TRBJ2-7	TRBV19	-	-	CASSDPGLSYEQYF	TGTGCCAGTAGTGACCCGGGACTCTCCTACGAGCAGTACTTC
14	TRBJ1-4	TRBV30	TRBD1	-	CAWSMGRGREKLFF	TGTGCCTGGAGTATGGGCAGGGGGCGCGAAAAACTGTTTTTT
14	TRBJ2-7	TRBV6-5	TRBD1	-	CASREGQGGFEQYF	TGTGCCAGCAGGGAGGGACAGGGAGGGTTCGAGCAGTACTTC
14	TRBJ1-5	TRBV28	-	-	CASSFPRHNQPQHF	TGTGCCAGCAGTTTCCCCAGACACAATCAGCCCCAGCATTTT
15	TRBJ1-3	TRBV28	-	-	CASSPRLGDGNTIYF	TGTGCCAGCAGTCCCCGGCTGGGAGACGGAAACACCATATATTTT
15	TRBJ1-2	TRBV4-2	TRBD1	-	CASSSRNTGGSGYTF	TGTGCCAGCAGCTCACGAAATACAGGGGGTTCTGGCTACACCTTC
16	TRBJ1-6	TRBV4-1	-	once	CASSPELGGYNSPLHF	TGCGCCAGCAGCCCAGAGCTAGGGGGATATAATTCACCCCTCCACTTT
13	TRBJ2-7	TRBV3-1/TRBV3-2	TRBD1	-	CASSPTTGREQYF	TGTGCCAGCAGCCCAACGACAGGGCGAGAGCAGTACTTC
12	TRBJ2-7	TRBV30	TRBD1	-	CAWSGTGGSSYF	TGTGCCTGGAGCGGGACAGGGGGCTCTTCGTACTTC
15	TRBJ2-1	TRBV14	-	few	CASSPRALQGNEQFF	TGTGCCAGCAGCCCTAGAGCCTTACAGGGAAATGAGCAGTTCTTC
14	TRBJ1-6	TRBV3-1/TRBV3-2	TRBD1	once	CASSQVQGNSPLHF	TGTGCCAGCAGCCAAGTACAGGGGAATTCACCCCTCCACTTT
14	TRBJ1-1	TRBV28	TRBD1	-	CASSYPRGPTEAFF	TGTGCCAGCAGTTACCCGAGGGGGCCCACTGAAGCTTTCTTT
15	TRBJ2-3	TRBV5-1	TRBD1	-	CASSMGQGVTDTQYF	TGCGCCAGCAGCATGGGACAGGGGGTCACAGATACGCAGTATTTT
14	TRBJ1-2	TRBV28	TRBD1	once	CASLVQGRDYGYTF	TGTGCCAGCCTAGTACAGGGGCGGGACTATGGCTACACCTTC